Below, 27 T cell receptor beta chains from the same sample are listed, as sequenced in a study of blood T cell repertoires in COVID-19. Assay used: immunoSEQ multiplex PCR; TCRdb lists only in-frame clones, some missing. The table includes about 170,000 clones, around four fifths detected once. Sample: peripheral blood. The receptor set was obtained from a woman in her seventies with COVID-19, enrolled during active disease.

The CDR3 nucleotides read TGTGCCAGCAGTCCTACCTGGGGGGACACAGATACGCAGTATTTT. Translated: CASSPTWGDTDTQYF. The rearrangement links TRBV28 to TRBJ2-3, with D tentatively TRBD2 (6 bases). Trimming left V 5 bases short and J 2 bases short, with 14 bases between. Germline CDR1 MDHEN, CDR2 SYDVKM. The CDR3 totals 15 residues.

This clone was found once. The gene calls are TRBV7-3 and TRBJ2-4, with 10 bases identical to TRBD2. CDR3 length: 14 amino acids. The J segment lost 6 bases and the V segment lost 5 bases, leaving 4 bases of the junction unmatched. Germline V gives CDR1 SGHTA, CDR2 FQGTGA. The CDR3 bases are TGTGCCAGCAGCCAGCGGGGGGGCCCAAACATTCAGTACTTC. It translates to CASSQRGGPNIQYF.

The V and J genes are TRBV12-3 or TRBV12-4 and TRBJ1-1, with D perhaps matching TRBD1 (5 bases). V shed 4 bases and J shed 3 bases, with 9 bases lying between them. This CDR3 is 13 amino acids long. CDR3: CASSSTGYTEAFF. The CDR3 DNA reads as TGTGCCAGCAGTTCTACAGGTTACACTGAAGCTTTCTTT.

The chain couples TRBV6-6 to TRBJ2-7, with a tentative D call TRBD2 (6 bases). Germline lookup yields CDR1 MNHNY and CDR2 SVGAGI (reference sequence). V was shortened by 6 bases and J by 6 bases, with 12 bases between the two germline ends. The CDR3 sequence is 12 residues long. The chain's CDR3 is CASRPQGGEQYV. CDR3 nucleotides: TGTGCCAGCAGACCTCAGGGAGGCGAGCAGTACGTC.

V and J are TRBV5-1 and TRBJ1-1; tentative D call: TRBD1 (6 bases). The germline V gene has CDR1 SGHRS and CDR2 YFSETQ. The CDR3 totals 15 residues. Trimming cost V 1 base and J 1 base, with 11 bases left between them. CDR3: CASSLLGARNTEAFF. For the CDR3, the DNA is TGCGCCAGCAGCTTGTTGGGGGCGAGGAACACTGAAGCTTTCTTT.

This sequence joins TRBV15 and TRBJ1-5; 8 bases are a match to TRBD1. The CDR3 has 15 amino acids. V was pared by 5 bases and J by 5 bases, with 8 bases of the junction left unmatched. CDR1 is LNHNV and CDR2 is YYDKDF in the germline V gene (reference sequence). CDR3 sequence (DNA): TGTGCCACCAGCTTAGGACAGGGAGGACATCAGCCCCAGCATTTT. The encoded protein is CATSLGQGGHQPQHF.

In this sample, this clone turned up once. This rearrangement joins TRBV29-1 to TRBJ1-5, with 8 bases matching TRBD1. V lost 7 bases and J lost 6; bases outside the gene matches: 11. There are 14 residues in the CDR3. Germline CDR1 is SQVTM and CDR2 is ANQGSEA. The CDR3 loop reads CSAETTGVGQPQHF. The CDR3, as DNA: TGCAGCGCCGAAACGACAGGGGTCGGTCAGCCCCAGCATTTT.

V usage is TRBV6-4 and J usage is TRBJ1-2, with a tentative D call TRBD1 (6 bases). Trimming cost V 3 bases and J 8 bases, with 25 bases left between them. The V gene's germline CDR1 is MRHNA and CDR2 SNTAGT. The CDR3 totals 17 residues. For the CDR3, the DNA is TGTGCCAGCAGTGATACGCCCACACGCGGGGGCGCAGAAGGCTACACCTTC. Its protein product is CASSDTPTRGGAEGYTF.

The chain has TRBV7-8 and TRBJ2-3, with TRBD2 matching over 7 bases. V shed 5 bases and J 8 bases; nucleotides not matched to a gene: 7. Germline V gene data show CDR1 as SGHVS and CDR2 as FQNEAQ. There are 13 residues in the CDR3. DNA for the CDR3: TGTGCCAGCAGCCTCAAGCGGGACGCTACGCAGTATTTT. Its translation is CASSLKRDATQYF.

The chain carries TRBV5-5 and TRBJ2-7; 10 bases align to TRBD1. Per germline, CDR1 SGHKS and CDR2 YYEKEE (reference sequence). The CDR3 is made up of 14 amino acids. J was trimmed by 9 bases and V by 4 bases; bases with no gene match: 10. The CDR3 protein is CASSAMGQGLGQYF. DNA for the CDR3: TGTGCCAGCAGCGCCATGGGACAGGGGCTTGGGCAGTACTTC. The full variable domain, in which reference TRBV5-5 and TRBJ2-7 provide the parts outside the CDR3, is DAGVTQSPTHLIKTRGQQVTLRCSPISGHKSVSWYQQVLGQGPQFIFQYYEKEERGRGNFPDRFSARQFPNYSSELNVNALLLGDSALYLCASSAMGQGLGQYFGPGTRLTVT.

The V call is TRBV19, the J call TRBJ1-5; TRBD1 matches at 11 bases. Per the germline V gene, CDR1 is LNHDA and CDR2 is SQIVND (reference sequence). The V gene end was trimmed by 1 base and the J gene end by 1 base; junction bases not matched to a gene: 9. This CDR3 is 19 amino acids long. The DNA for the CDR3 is TGTGCCAGTAGTATAGGGGGAGGGACAGGGGGAAGCAGCAATCAGCCCCAGCATTTT. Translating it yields CASSIGGGTGGSSNQPQHF.

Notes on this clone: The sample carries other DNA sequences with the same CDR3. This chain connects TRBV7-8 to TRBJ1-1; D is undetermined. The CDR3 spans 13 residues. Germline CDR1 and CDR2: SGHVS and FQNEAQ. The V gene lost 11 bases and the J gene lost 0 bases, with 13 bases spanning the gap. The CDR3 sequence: CAAAQALNTEAFF. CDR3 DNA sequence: TGTGCCGCAGCTCAGGCCCTGAACACTGAAGCTTTCTTT.

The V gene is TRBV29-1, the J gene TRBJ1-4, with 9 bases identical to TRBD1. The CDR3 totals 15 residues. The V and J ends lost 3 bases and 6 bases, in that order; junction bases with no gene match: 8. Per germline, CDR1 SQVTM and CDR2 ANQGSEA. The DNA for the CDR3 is TGCAGCGTTGAGAGAGCCGGGACAGGGTATGAAAAACTGTTTTTT. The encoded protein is CSVERAGTGYEKLFF.

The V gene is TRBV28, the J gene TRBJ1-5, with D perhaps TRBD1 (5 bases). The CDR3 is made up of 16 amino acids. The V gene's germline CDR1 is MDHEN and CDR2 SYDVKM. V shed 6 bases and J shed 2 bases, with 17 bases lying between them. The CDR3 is CASSVIRGDGNQPQHF. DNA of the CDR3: TGTGCCAGCAGCGTCATTCGGGGGGATGGCAATCAGCCCCAGCATTTT.

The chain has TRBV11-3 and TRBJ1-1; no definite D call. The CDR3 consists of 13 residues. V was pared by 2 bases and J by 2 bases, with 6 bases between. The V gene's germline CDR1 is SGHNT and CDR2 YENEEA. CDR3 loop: CASSLRGNTEAFF. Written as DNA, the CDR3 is TGTGCCAGCAGCTTACGGGGAAACACTGAAGCTTTCTTT. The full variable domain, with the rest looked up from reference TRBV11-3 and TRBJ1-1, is EAGVVQSPRYKIIEKKQPVAFWCNPISGHNTLYWYLQNLGQGPELLIRYENEEAVDDSQLPKDRFSAERLKGVDSTLKIQPAELGDSAVYLCASSLRGNTEAFFGQGTRLTVV.

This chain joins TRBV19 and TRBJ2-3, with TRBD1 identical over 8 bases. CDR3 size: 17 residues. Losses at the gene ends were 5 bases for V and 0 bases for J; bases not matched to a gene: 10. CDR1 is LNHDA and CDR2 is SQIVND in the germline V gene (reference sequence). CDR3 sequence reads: CASSSPPGQASTDTQYF. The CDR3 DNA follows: TGTGCCAGTAGTTCTCCTCCGGGACAGGCTAGCACAGATACGCAGTATTTT. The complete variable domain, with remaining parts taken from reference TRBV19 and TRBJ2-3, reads DGGITQSPKYLFRKEGQNVTLSCEQNLNHDAMYWYRQDPGQGLRLIYYSQIVNDFQKGDIAEGYSVSREKKESFPLTVTSAQKNPTAFYLCASSSPPGQASTDTQYFGPGTRLTVL.

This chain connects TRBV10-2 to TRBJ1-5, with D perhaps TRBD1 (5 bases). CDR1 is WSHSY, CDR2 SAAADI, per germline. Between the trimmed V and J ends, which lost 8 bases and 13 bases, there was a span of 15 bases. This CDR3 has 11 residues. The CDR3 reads CASFGGGPQHF. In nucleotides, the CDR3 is TGCGCCAGCTTTGGGGGAGGCCCACAGCATTTT.

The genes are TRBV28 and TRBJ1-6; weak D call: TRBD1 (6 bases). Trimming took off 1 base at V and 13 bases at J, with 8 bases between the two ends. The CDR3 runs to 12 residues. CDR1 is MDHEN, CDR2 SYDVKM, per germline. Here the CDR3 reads CASSLLQGPLHF. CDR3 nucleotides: TGTGCCAGCAGTTTATTGCAGGGGCCCCTCCACTTT.

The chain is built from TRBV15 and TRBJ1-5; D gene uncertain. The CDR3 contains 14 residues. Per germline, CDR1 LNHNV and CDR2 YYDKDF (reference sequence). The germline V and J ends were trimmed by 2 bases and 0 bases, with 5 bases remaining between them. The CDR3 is CATSRTVSNQPQHF. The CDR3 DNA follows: TGTGCCACCAGCAGAACAGTTAGCAATCAGCCCCAGCATTTT.

CDR3 protein: CASSLTSAYNEQFF. Here the CDR3 DNA reads TGCGCCAGCAGCTTGACTAGCGCTTACAATGAGCAGTTCTTC. The chain recombines TRBV5-1 with TRBJ2-1; 7 positions match TRBD2. Losses at the gene ends were 1 base for V and 4 bases for J; bases not matched to a gene: 2. CDR1 is SGHRS and CDR2 is YFSETQ in the germline V gene. This CDR3 is 14 amino acids long.

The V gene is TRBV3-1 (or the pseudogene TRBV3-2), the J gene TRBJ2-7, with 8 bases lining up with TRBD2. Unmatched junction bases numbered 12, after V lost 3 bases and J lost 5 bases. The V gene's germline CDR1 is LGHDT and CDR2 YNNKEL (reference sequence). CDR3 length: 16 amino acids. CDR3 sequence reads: CASSQRTSRSPNEQYF. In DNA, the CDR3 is TGTGCCAGCAGCCAGAGGACTAGCCGATCCCCCAACGAGCAGTACTTC.

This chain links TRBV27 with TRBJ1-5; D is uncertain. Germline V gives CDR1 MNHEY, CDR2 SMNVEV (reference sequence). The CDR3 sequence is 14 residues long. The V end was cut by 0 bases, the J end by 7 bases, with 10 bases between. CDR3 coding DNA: TGTGCCAGCAGTTTATCTGGGTGGGAGCAGCCCCAGCATTTT. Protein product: CASSLSGWEQPQHF.

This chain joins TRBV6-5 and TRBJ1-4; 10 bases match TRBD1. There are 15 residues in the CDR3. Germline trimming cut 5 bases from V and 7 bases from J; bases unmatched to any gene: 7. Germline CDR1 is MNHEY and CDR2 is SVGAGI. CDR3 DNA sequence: TGTGCCAGCAGTCGACAGGGGGCTGTAGCTGAAAAACTGTTTTTT. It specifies CASSRQGAVAEKLFF.

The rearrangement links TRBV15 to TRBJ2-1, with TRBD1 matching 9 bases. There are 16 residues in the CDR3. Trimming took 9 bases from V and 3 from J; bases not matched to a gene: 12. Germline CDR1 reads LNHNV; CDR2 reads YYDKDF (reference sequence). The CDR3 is CATEAGDRAFYNEQFF. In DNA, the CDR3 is TGTGCCACGGAGGCGGGGGACAGGGCGTTCTACAATGAGCAGTTCTTC.

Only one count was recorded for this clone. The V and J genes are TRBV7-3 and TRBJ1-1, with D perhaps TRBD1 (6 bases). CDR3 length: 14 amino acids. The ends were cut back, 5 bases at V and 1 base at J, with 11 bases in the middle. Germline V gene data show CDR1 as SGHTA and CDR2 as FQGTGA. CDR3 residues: CASSPGHTNTEAFF. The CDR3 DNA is TGTGCCAGCAGCCCGGGACATACGAACACTGAAGCTTTCTTT.

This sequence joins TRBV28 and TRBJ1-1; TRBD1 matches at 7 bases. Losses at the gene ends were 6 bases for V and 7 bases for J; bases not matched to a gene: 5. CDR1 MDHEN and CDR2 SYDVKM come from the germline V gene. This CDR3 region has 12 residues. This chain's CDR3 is CASRGTGDEAFF. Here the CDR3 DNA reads TGTGCCAGCAGGGGAACAGGGGATGAAGCTTTCTTT.

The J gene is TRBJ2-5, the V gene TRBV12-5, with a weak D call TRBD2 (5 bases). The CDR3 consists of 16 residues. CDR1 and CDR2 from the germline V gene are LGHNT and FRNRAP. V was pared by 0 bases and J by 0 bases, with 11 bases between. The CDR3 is CASGLVLSGYQETQYF. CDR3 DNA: TGTGCTAGTGGTTTGGTACTTTCGGGGTACCAAGAGACCCAGTACTTC.